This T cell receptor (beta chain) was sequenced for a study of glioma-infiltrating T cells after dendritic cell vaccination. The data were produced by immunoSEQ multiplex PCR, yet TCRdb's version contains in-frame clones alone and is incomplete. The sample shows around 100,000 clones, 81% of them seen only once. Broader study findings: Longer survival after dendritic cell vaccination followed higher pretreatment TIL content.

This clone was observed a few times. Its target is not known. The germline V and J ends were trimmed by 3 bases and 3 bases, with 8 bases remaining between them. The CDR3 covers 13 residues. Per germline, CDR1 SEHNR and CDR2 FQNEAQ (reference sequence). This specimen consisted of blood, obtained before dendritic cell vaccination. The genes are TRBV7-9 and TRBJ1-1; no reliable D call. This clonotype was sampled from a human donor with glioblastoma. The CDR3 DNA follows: TGTGCCAGCAGCTTCAAGGGAGACACTGAAGCTTTCTTT. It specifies CASSFKGDTEAFF. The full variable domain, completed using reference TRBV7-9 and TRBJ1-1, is DTGVSQNPRHKITKRGQNVTFRCDPISEHNRLYWYRQTLGQGPEFLTYFQNEAQLEKSRLLSDRFSAERPKGSFSTLEIQRTEQGDSAMYLCASSFKGDTEAFFGQGTRLTVV.